The clone carrying this TCR beta chain occurred many times. The target antigen is unknown. This entry comes from a study of breast tumors, draining lymph nodes, adjacent tissues. Study-wide findings and caveats: The data were judged consistent with most tumor T cells coming from lymph node and expanding in tumor.

The CDR3 consists of 14 residues. V gave up 0 bases and J gave up 2 bases, with 8 bases separating them. The germline V gene has CDR1 LGHDT and CDR2 YNNKEL (reference sequence). The lymph nodes were axillary draining lymph nodes from breast cancer patients. TCRdb itself ran the multiplex PCR reads through MiXCR, one entry per CDR3 protein. This table holds 150,000 or so distinct CDR3 sequences, 25% to 40% found once. Material for sequencing was axillary lymph node tissue. This TCR was sampled from a female donor with breast cancer. Some clones in this sample may be carry-over from other donors' samples. The rearrangement uses TRBV3-1 and TRBJ2-7; weak D call: TRBD2 (5 bases). CDR3 nucleotide sequence: TGTGCCAGCAGCCAAGATCCGGGGACCTACGAGCAGTACTTC. Amino acid sequence: CASSQDPGTYEQYF.